These T cell receptor beta chains were read from a single sample in a study of CD8 T cells in ankylosing spondylitis. TCRdb independently ran MiXCR on the 5' RACE reads; one entry per CDR3 protein. The repertoire has 250,000 to 300,000 distinct CDR3 sequences, over 15% of them found once; the top ten carry around 8%. Source material: blood, either unsorted or a sorted T cell fraction (not recorded which). These receptors all come from a male donor with ankylosing spondylitis or in good health (not recorded which). Each CDR3 is given with its conserved first and last residue. D genes are given only for firm matches. Part of the rows lack a size; the others show once, few, many or a class for expanded clones.

size	D	J	V	CDR3	DNA
.	TRBD1	TRBJ1-1	TRBV5-1	CASSFGETGAFF	TGCGCCAGCAGCTTCGGGGAGACAGGGGCTTTCTTT
once	TRBD1	TRBJ2-1	TRBV30	CAWRTGQSEQFF	TGTGCCTGGAGGACAGGGCAAAGCGAGCAGTTCTTC
.	.	TRBJ2-1	TRBV5-8	CASTPRVNIYNEQFF	TGTGCCAGCACCCCCCGGGTAAACATCTACAATGAGCAGTTCTTC
many	.	TRBJ2-1	TRBV25-1	CASSEGLSSYNEQFF	TGTGCCAGCAGCGAAGGGTTGAGCTCCTACAATGAGCAGTTCTTC
.	.	TRBJ1-5	TRBV28	CASSLLGDQNQPQHF	TGTGCCAGCAGTTTATTAGGGGATCAAAATCAGCCCCAGCATTTT
many	TRBD2	TRBJ2-1	TRBV12-3/TRBV12-4	CASSLGLAGGLYNEQFF	TGTGCCAGCAGTTTGGGACTAGCGGGGGGGCTTTACAATGAGCAGTTCTTC
few	TRBD1	TRBJ1-1	TRBV5-1	CASSLGQGVNTEAFF	TGCGCCAGCAGCTTGGGGCAGGGGGTGAACACTGAAGCTTTCTTT
few	.	TRBJ1-5	TRBV2	CASSQRGANQPQHF	TGTGCCAGCAGCCAGCGTGGGGCCAATCAGCCCCAGCATTTT
.	TRBD1	TRBJ2-2	TRBV5-1	CASSSSGQGGELFF	TGCGCCAGCAGCTCGTCCGGACAGGGCGGGGAGCTGTTTTTT
few	.	TRBJ1-5	TRBV19	CASNPRISNQPQHF	TGTGCCAGTAATCCCAGGATTAGCAATCAGCCCCAGCATTTT
.	.	TRBJ1-2	TRBV6-5	CASSYSFSGSYGYTF	TGTGCCAGCAGTTACTCGTTCTCAGGGAGCTATGGCTACACCTTC
few	TRBD1	TRBJ2-4	TRBV29-1	CSVDQGADDIQYF	TGCAGCGTTGATCAGGGGGCGGATGACATTCAGTACTTC
few	.	TRBJ2-2	TRBV9	CASSARGTNTGELFF	TGTGCCAGCAGCGCTCGGGGTACGAACACCGGGGAGCTGTTTTTT
.	.	TRBJ2-2	TRBV5-1	CASSLEQAANTGELFF	TGCGCCAGCAGCTTGGAACAGGCCGCGAACACCGGGGAGCTGTTTTTT
many	.	TRBJ2-4	TRBV29-1	CSVEDRQLAKNIQYF	TGCAGCGTTGAAGATAGACAGCTAGCCAAAAACATTCAGTACTTC
many	TRBD1	TRBJ2-5	TRBV10-3	CAISETGGFQETQYF	TGTGCCATCAGTGAGACAGGGGGTTTTCAAGAGACCCAGTACTTC
.	.	TRBJ2-5	TRBV12-3/TRBV12-4	CASSNMQGVRETQYF	TGTGCCAGCAGTAACATGCAGGGAGTTCGGGAGACCCAGTACTTC
many	.	TRBJ2-3	TRBV6-1	CASSDGGALLDTQYF	TGTGCCAGCAGCGACGGAGGGGCACTCTTAGATACGCAGTATTTT
.	.	TRBJ2-2	TRBV7-9	CASSLEADTGELFF	TGTGCCAGCAGCTTAGAAGCGGACACCGGGGAGCTGTTTTTT
.	.	TRBJ2-2	TRBV5-5	CASSPGVGQGRAGELFF	TGTGCCAGCAGCCCTGGAGTGGGCCAGGGAAGGGCCGGGGAGCTGTTTTTT
.	TRBD2	TRBJ2-1	TRBV20-1	CSARGFSGTNYNEQFF	TGCAGTGCTAGAGGGTTTAGCGGGACTAACTACAATGAGCAGTTCTTC
.	.	TRBJ1-5	TRBV6-5	CASSYRDNNQPQHF	TGTGCCAGCAGTTACAGGGACAACAATCAGCCCCAGCATTTT
few	TRBD2	TRBJ2-1	TRBV10-3	CAISETSGSSEQFF	TGTGCCATCAGTGAAACTAGCGGGAGCAGTGAGCAGTTCTTC
.	.	TRBJ2-3	TRBV5-1	CASSSTGTPKTDTQYF	TGCGCCAGCAGCTCGACCGGGACTCCAAAGACAGATACGCAGTATTTT
few	.	TRBJ2-1	TRBV5-1	CASSWTGAGDFDEQFF	TGCGCCAGCAGCTGGACGGGGGCGGGGGACTTCGATGAGCAGTTCTTC
few	.	TRBJ2-1	TRBV20-1	CSVPFGGSYNEQFF	TGCAGTGTCCCATTTGGGGGCTCCTACAATGAGCAGTTCTTC
few	.	TRBJ2-5	TRBV20-1	CSASQQQETQYF	TGCAGTGCTAGTCAACAGCAAGAGACCCAGTACTTC
.	.	TRBJ1-5	TRBV6-5	CASSYSWDSTDTQHF	TGTGCCAGCAGTTACTCGTGGGATAGCACAGATACGCAGCATTTT
.	.	TRBJ2-1	TRBV9	CASSVGGRGPYNEQFF	TGTGCCAGCAGCGTAGGAGGCAGGGGCCCCTACAATGAGCAGTTCTTC
few	.	TRBJ1-2	TRBV20-1	CSARQAPYGYTF	TGCAGTGCTAGACAGGCCCCGTACGGCTACACCTTC
.	TRBD2	TRBJ2-1	TRBV12-3/TRBV12-4	CASRSTSGPLSEGQFF	TGTGCCAGCAGGTCAACTAGCGGCCCCTTGAGTGAGGGGCAGTTCTTC
few	TRBD2	TRBJ2-1	TRBV2	CASSSLPSGRKDEQFF	TGTGCCAGCAGCAGCCTCCCTAGCGGGAGGAAAGATGAGCAGTTCTTC
.	TRBD1	TRBJ2-1	TRBV20-1	CSARSAGQGFYNEQFF	TGCAGTGCTAGAAGCGCGGGACAGGGCTTCTACAATGAGCAGTTCTTC
few	TRBD1	TRBJ2-3	TRBV5-4	CASSRGQVTFPTDTQYF	TGTGCCAGCAGCCGTGGACAGGTTACATTCCCCACAGATACGCAGTATTTT
few	TRBD2	TRBJ2-1	TRBV12-3/TRBV12-4	CASSFVTTSGYNEQFF	TGTGCCAGCAGTTTCGTCACGACTAGCGGGTACAATGAGCAGTTCTTC
many	TRBD1	TRBJ2-5	TRBV5-1	CASSTRQGLETQYF	TGCGCCAGCAGCACAAGACAGGGGTTAGAGACCCAGTACTTC
.	TRBD2	TRBJ2-3	TRBV4-2	CASSQDRASGGRTDTQYF	TGTGCCAGCAGCCAAGATCGGGCTAGCGGGGGTCGCACAGATACGCAGTATTTT
.	.	TRBJ2-5	TRBV11-3	CASSLGGWQKEETQYF	TGTGCCAGCAGCTTAGGGGGGTGGCAAAAGGAAGAGACCCAGTACTTC
few	.	TRBJ2-3	TRBV12-3/TRBV12-4	CASRTSGFTDTQYF	TGTGCCAGCAGAACAAGCGGGTTCACAGATACGCAGTATTTT
many	.	TRBJ1-3	TRBV7-2	CASSSGQGGNTIYF	TGTGCCAGCAGCTCGGGACAAGGTGGAAACACCATATATTTT
.	TRBD2	TRBJ2-4	TRBV20-1	CSARTSGRAHVVQYF	TGCAGTGCCCGAACTAGCGGGAGGGCCCATGTTGTTCAGTACTTC
many	.	TRBJ2-5	TRBV6-5	CASSYGVAQYF	TGTGCCAGCAGTTACGGGGTGGCCCAGTACTTC
.	TRBD2	TRBJ2-2	TRBV5-1	CASSSLGLAGATGELFF	TGCGCCAGCAGCAGCCTGGGACTAGCGGGAGCCACCGGGGAGCTGTTTTTT
few	.	TRBJ2-4	TRBV10-3	CASPVDRLAKNIQYF	TGTGCCAGCCCGGTTGACAGGTTAGCCAAAAACATTCAGTACTTC
few	.	TRBJ2-1	TRBV10-3	CAISVREDNEQFF	TGTGCCATCAGTGTACGGGAAGACAATGAGCAGTTCTTC
.	TRBD2	TRBJ2-1	TRBV4-2	CASSQEASGITYNEQFF	TGTGCCAGCAGCCAAGAAGCGAGCGGGATAACCTACAATGAGCAGTTCTTC
.	.	TRBJ2-1	TRBV2	CASSLTWNEQFF	TGTGCCAGCAGTCTTACTTGGAATGAGCAGTTCTTC
.	TRBD2	TRBJ2-2	TRBV6-1	CASSPGTSGSGDTGELFF	TGTGCCAGCAGTCCGGGGACTAGCGGGAGTGGGGACACCGGGGAGCTGTTTTTT
many	.	TRBJ1-2	TRBV2	CASTIEGGAPYFF	TGTGCCAGCACCATCGAGGGAGGGGCCCCCTACTTCTTC
few	.	TRBJ1-5	TRBV5-1	CASSLLPNQPQHF	TGCGCCAGCAGCTTGCTCCCCAATCAGCCCCAGCATTTT
few	.	TRBJ2-3	TRBV7-2	CASSPPGHLGTADTQYF	TGTGCCAGCAGCCCGCCGGGTCACCTCGGGACGGCAGATACGCAGTATTTT
once	.	TRBJ2-1	TRBV24-1	CATSDFKETSPQFF	TGTGCCACCAGTGATTTTAAAGAAACAAGTCCCCAGTTCTTC
many	.	TRBJ2-3	TRBV6-1	CAILGPFVLDTQYF	TGTGCCATCTTAGGACCGTTCGTGTTAGATACGCAGTATTTT